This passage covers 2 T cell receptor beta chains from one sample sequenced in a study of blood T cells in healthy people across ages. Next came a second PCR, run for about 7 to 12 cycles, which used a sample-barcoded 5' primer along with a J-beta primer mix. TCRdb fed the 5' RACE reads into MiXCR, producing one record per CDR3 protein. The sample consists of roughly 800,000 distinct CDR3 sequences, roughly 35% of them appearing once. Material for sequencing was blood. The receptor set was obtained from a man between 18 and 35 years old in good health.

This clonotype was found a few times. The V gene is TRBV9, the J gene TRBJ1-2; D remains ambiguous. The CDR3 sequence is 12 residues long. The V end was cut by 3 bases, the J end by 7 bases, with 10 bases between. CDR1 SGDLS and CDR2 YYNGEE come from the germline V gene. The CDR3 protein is CASSGIKGGYTF. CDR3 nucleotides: TGTGCCAGCAGCGGGATCAAGGGTGGCTACACCTTC. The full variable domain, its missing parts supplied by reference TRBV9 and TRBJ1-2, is DSGVTQTPKHLITATGQRVTLRCSPRSGDLSVYWYQQSLDQGLQFLIQYYNGEERAKGNILERFSAQQFPDLHSELNLSSLELGDSALYFCASSGIKGGYTFGSGTRLTVV.

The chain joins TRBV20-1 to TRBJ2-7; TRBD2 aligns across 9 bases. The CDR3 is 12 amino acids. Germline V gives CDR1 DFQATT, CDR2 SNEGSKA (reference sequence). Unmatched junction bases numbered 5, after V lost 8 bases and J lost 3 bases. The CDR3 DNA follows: TGCAGTCCAGCGGGGGGACTCTACGAGCAGTACTTC. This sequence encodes CSPAGGLYEQYF.